Listed here are 18 T cell receptor beta chains from one sample, sequenced in a study of human T cells and chemical hapten exposure. Time point meaning: pre-sensitization, week 0. Treatment described: therapeutic diphenylcyclopropenone sensitization with weekly scalp DPC. TCRdb reprocessed the RACE reads with MiXCR, giving one entry per CDR3 protein. The sample comprises 65,000 to 70,000 distinct CDR3 sequences, approximately 10% of which are singletons, and roughly 5.3% rests with the top ten. The source material was whole blood, sampled in connection with sensitization to the hapten diphenylcyclopropenone (DPC). The origin of the receptors is a woman in her forties or fifties with alopecia areata. Some clones in this sample may be carry-over from other donors' samples.

This clonotype showed up many times. CDR3 coding DNA: TGTGCCAGCAGTTCTCCCGGGACAGGGAGCTCCTATAATTCACCCCTCCACTTT. Its translation is CASSSPGTGSSYNSPLHF. The genes are TRBV6-5 and TRBJ1-6; 9 bases line up with TRBD1. There are 18 residues in the CDR3. The V segment lost 4 bases and the J segment 0 bases; nucleotides outside the gene matches: 7. Germline CDR1 and CDR2: MNHEY and SVGAGI.

The rearrangement uses TRBV4-2 and TRBJ2-2; D is perhaps TRBD2 (6 bases). Germline V CDR1 and CDR2: LGHNA, YNFKEQ. Trimming shortened V by 4 bases and J by 6 bases, and 21 bases separated the two germline ends. This CDR3 spans 17 amino acids. In nucleotides, the CDR3 is TGTGCCAGCAGCCCCCGAACGTCGCTAGCGAGGGCCGGGGAGCTGTTTTTT. Amino acids: CASSPRTSLARAGELFF.

V gene TRBV7-3 combines with J gene TRBJ2-3; TRBD2 might be the D (5 bases). The CDR3 sequence is 16 residues long. Germline CDR1 reads SGHTA; CDR2 reads FQGTGA. Trimming took 2 bases from V and 3 from J, leaving 15 bases between them. In nucleotides, the CDR3 is TGTGCCAGCAGCTTATTTCCCAGCGGTTCAACAGATACGCAGTATTTT. Translation: CASSLFPSGSTDTQYF.

The sample holds a few counts of this clonotype. The CDR3 DNA reads as TGTGCCAGCAGTTTGGGGGGTCCGGGCTACAATGAGCAGTTCTTC. The encoded protein is CASSLGGPGYNEQFF. This chain uses TRBV27 with TRBJ2-1, with D possibly TRBD2 on 6 matching bases. V was trimmed by 3 bases and J by 3 bases, leaving 12 bases between them. This CDR3 region has 15 residues. From germline, CDR1 is MNHEY and CDR2 SMNVEV (reference sequence).

This clonotype was observed many times. The V and J genes are TRBV18 and TRBJ1-4; D gene ambiguous. V lost 5 bases to trimming and J lost 8 bases, with 15 bases between them. The CDR3 is made up of 14 amino acids. Germline lookup yields CDR1 KGHSH and CDR2 LQKENI. Here the CDR3 DNA reads TGTGCCAGCTCAGCGGGAGAAACCCAAGAAAAACTGTTTTTT. Translation: CASSAGETQEKLFF.

The sample holds many counts of this clonotype. V usage is TRBV20-1 and J usage is TRBJ1-6; TRBD1 agrees at 8 bases. The length of the CDR3 is 15 residues. V trimming: 2 bases; J trimming: 7 bases; junction bases outside the gene matches: 7. The germline CDR1 and CDR2 sequences are DFQATT and SNEGSKA (reference sequence). The CDR3: CSARFTGGANSPLHF. The CDR3 DNA reads as TGCAGTGCTAGATTCACAGGGGGAGCAAATTCACCCCTCCACTTT.

This clonotype turned up a few times. The gene calls are TRBV28 and TRBJ2-7, with 14 positions matching TRBD2. V shed 7 bases and J 3 bases; nucleotides not matched to a gene: 2. The CDR3 consists of 14 residues. CDR1 and CDR2 (germline): MDHEN, SYDVKM. The CDR3 protein is CASKGLAGGYEQYF. CDR3 coding DNA: TGTGCCAGCAAAGGACTAGCGGGAGGCTACGAGCAGTACTTC.

This clonotype was counted at least ten times. This chain joins TRBV12-3 or TRBV12-4 and TRBJ2-7, with a tentative D call TRBD2 (6 bases). There are 15 residues in the CDR3. V was trimmed by 2 bases and J by 3 bases, leaving 14 bases between them. The CDR3 loop is CASSLWPGLRYEQYF. The CDR3 region has the DNA TGTGCCAGCAGTTTATGGCCGGGACTGCGCTACGAGCAGTACTTC.

This clonotype appeared many times. This rearrangement joins TRBV29-1 to TRBJ2-2; TRBD1 matches at 7 bases. Per the germline V gene, CDR1 is SQVTM and CDR2 is ANQGSEA. The CDR3 has 14 residues. J gave up 7 bases and V 5 bases, and 10 bases lay outside the gene matches. CDR3 protein: CSVKSTGTSGELFF. The CDR3 DNA follows: TGCAGCGTTAAGTCGACAGGGACCAGCGGGGAGCTGTTTTTT.

Concerning this clonotype itself: Being one base from a much bigger clone, this may be a read error. The gene calls are TRBV7-2 and TRBJ2-5; D uncertain. The CDR3 has 11 amino acids. Germline values: CDR1 SGHTA, CDR2 FQGNSA. CDR3 in DNA: TGTGTCAGCAGCCTTAGTCAGACCCAGTACTTC. This gives the protein CVSSLSQTQYF.

The genes are TRBV4-3 and TRBJ2-1; 10 positions agree with TRBD1. The germline CDR1 and CDR2 sequences are LGHNA and YSLEER. Trimming cost V 2 bases and J 1 base; bases outside gene matches: 5. This CDR3 is built from 17 residues. CDR3 sequence reads: CASSQRQGAISYNEQFF. The CDR3 DNA reads as TGCGCCAGCAGCCAAAGACAGGGGGCTATTTCCTACAATGAGCAGTTCTTC.

Remarks on this clonotype: A clone one base away is much larger, so this may be a read error. No conserved phenylalanine or tryptophan ends this CDR3, so it is likely a read error. The chain combines TRBV11-2 with TRBJ1-1, with 10 bases matching TRBD1. The CDR3 spans 13 residues. Germline lookup yields CDR1 SGHAT and CDR2 FQNNGV. Trimming took 5 bases from V and 8 from J; bases not matched to a gene: 5. CDR3 in DNA: TGTGCCAGCAGCCATCCGGGACAGGGGGAAGCTTTCCTT. This sequence encodes CASSHPGQGEAFL.

This clonotype was recorded a few times. The chain joins TRBV20-1 to TRBJ1-5; 9 positions agree with TRBD1. The CDR3 loop spans 15 amino acids. Trimming took 3 bases from V and 7 from J; bases not matched to a gene: 10. In germline, CDR1 is DFQATT, CDR2 SNEGSKA (reference sequence). The CDR3, as DNA: TGCAGTGCTAGGGGGGGACAGGGCGCTGGACAGCCCCAGCATTTT. Its protein product is CSARGGQGAGQPQHF.

The rearrangement uses TRBV6-5 and TRBJ1-1; D call uncertain. V lost 6 bases, J lost 0 bases, and 8 bases lay in between. CDR1 and CDR2 from the germline V gene are MNHEY and SVGAGI. The CDR3 spans 13 residues. CDR3 DNA sequence: TGTGCCAGCAGGATAACGGTGAACACTGAAGCTTTCTTT. It yields the protein CASRITVNTEAFF.

This clonotype has at least ten counts. The chain has TRBV7-3 and TRBJ2-1, with D maybe TRBD2 (6 bases). The germline CDR1 and CDR2 sequences are SGHTA and FQGTGA. Trimming shortened V by 5 bases and J by 6 bases, and 11 bases separated the two germline ends. This CDR3 has 13 amino acids. CDR3 amino acids: CASSPPGVNEQFF. In DNA, the CDR3 is TGTGCCAGCAGCCCCCCGGGGGTCAATGAGCAGTTCTTC.

This clonotype showed up many times. This chain connects TRBV20-1 to TRBJ2-5; the D is unclear. The germline V gene has CDR1 DFQATT and CDR2 SNEGSKA (reference sequence). V dropped 6 bases and J dropped 5 bases, with 10 bases sitting between them. This CDR3 is 11 amino acids long. Here the CDR3 reads CSAGRTETQYF. For the CDR3, the DNA is TGCAGTGCAGGAAGGACGGAGACCCAGTACTTC.

In the case of this clonotype: At one of its ends the junction is not consistent with the germline gene, which may arise from a read error. This chain links TRBV5-1 with TRBJ1-4; TRBD1 is a possible D gene (5 bases). Germline lookup yields CDR1 SGHRS and CDR2 YFSETQ. The CDR3 runs 15 residues. The CDR3 DNA reads as TGCGTCAGCAGCTTGAGAGGGGCGCAGGGTGAAAAACTGTTTTTT. Protein product: CVSSLRGAQGEKLFF. Full variable domain (missing parts from reference TRBV5-1 and TRBJ1-4): KAGVTQTPRYLIKTRGQQVTLSCSPISGHRSVSWYQQTPGQGLQFLFEYFSETQRNKGNFPGRFSGRQFSNSRSEMNVSTLELGDSALYLCVSSLRGAQGEKLFFGSGTQLSVL.

This clonotype was detected a few times. V is TRBV18 and J is TRBJ2-1; D is possibly TRBD2 (5 bases). CDR1 and CDR2 from the germline V gene are KGHSH and LQKENI. The CDR3 is made up of 15 amino acids. The V gene lost 0 bases and the J gene lost 8 bases, with 14 bases spanning the gap. The CDR3: CASSPPSGPTYEQFF. The CDR3 coding sequence is TGTGCCAGCTCACCACCGAGCGGCCCTACATATGAGCAGTTCTTC.